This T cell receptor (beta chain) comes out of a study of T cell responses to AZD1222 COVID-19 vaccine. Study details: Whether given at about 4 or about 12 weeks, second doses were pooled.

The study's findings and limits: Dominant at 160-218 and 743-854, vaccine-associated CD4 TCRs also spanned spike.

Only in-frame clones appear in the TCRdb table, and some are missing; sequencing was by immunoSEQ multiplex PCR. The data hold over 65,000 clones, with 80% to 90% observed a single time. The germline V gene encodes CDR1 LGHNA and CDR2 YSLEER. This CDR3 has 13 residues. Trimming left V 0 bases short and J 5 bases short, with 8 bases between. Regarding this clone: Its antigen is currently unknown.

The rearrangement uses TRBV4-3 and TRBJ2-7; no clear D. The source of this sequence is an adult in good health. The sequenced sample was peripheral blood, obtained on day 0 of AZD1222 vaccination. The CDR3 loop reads CASSQEAGNEQYF. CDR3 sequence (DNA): TGCGCCAGCAGCCAAGAGGCTGGAAACGAGCAGTACTTC.